Below, 2 T cell receptor beta chains from the same sample are listed, as sequenced in a study of chemoradiotherapy in HPV16-positive cancers. The method was immunoSEQ multiplex PCR; TCRdb's version includes in-frame clones alone and lacks a portion of them. In the table there are approximately 12,000 clones, just over 90% of which are singletons. Here the sequenced sample was blood, taken from a patient who underwent chemoradiotherapy. These receptors all come from a human donor with HPV-associated anogenital cancer.

The chain recombines TRBV19 with TRBJ2-1, with D unclear. Germline V CDR1 and CDR2: LNHDA, SQIVND (reference sequence). The ends were cut back, 0 bases at V and 9 bases at J, with 9 bases in the middle. This CDR3 comprises 13 residues. CDR3 in amino acids: CASSIDGVFEQFF. The CDR3 coding sequence is TGTGCCAGTAGTATAGACGGTGTGTTTGAGCAGTTCTTC.

The V gene is TRBV30, the J gene TRBJ2-5, with a possible D match to TRBD1 (6 bases). Germline CDR1 GTSNPN, CDR2 SVGIG (reference sequence). This CDR3 region has 14 residues. V lost 4 bases, J lost 4 bases, and 16 bases lay in between. The CDR3 here is CAWIGWGQVETQYF. DNA of the CDR3: TGTGCCTGGATAGGTTGGGGGCAGGTAGAGACCCAGTACTTC.